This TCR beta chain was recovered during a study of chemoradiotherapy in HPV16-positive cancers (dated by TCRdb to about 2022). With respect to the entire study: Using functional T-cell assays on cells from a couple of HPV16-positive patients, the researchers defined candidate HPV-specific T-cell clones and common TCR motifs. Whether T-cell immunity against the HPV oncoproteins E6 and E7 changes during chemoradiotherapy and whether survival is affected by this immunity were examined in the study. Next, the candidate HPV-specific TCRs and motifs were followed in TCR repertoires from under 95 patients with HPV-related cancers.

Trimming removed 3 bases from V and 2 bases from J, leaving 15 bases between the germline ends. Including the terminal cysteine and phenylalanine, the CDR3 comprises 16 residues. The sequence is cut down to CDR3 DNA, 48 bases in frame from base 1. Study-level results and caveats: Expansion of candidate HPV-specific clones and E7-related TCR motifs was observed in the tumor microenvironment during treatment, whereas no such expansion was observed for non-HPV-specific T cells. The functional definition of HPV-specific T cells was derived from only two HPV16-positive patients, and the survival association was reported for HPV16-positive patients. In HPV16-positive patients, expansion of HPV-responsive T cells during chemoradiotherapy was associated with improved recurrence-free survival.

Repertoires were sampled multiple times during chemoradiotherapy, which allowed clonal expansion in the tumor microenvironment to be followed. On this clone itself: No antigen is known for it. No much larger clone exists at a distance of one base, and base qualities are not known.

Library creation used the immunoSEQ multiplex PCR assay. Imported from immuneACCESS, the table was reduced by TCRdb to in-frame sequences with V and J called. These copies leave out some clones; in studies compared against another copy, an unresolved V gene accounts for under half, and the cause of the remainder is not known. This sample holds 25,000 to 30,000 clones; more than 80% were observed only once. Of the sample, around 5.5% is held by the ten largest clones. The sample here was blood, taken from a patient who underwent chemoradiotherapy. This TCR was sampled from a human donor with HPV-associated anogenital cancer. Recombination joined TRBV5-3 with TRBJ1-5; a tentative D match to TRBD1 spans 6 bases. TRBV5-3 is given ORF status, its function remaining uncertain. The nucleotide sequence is TGTGCCAGAAGCTCCCGCGGACAGCCTGGCAATCAGCCCCAGCATTTT. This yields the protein CARSSRGQPGNQPQHF.